Listed below are T cell receptor beta chains from one sample, sequenced in a study of T cells in narcolepsy. Sequencing was performed with immunoSEQ multiplex PCR; in TCRdb, only in-frame clones are kept and a portion is missing. This sample has approximately 23,000 clones; 75% to 85% occur once, and the top ten carry roughly 10%. The specimen was memory (CD45RA-) CD4+ T cells from blood. The receptors originated from a human donor in good health. Both conserved end residues are part of each CDR3. D genes are given only for firm matches. Rows may omit the clone size; those that give it use once, few, many or a size class.

d_call,v_call,clone_size,j_call,cdr3_aa,cdr3_nt
.,TRBV5-4,.,TRBJ2-3,CASSPTSVTDTQYF,TGTGCCAGCAGCCCGACCAGCGTCACAGATACGCAGTATTTT
.,TRBV4-2,.,TRBJ2-7,CASSRLDDEQYF,TGTGCCAGCAGCCGCTTAGATGACGAGCAGTACTTC
TRBD2,TRBV28,.,TRBJ2-3,CASSFLGLAGPTDTQYF,TGTGCCAGCAGTTTTCTGGGACTAGCGGGGCCCACAGATACGCAGTATTTT
.,TRBV30,.,TRBJ2-3,CAWSSGASTDTQYF,TGTGCCTGGAGTTCGGGGGCAAGCACAGATACGCAGTATTTT
.,TRBV28,.,TRBJ2-3,CASSLLAGTDTQYF,TGTGCCAGCAGTTTACTAGCAGGTACAGATACGCAGTATTTT
TRBD1,TRBV5-1,.,TRBJ2-5,CASSLGDRGRIQYF,TGCGCCAGCAGCTTGGGGGACAGGGGGAGGATCCAGTACTTC
.,TRBV7-2,.,TRBJ1-2,CASSLPAFYGYTF,TGTGCCAGCAGCCTCCCAGCCTTCTATGGCTACACCTTC
.,TRBV13,.,TRBJ2-4,CASSLRSGATKNIQYF,TGTGCCAGCAGCTTAAGATCCGGGGCAACCAAAAACATTCAGTACTTC
.,TRBV5-6,once,TRBJ1-2,CASSGIGYGYTF,TGTGCCAGCAGCGGAATAGGGTATGGCTACACCTTC
.,TRBV2,.,TRBJ2-5,CASRSLIETQYF,TGTGCCAGCAGAAGCCTCATAGAGACCCAGTACTTC
.,TRBV7-6,.,TRBJ1-1,CASSSGRGGTEAFF,TGTGCCAGCAGCTCGGGGAGGGGAGGGACTGAAGCTTTCTTT
.,TRBV9,.,TRBJ2-5,CASSPPGGPETQYF,TGTGCCAGCAGCCCGCCGGGGGGCCCAGAGACCCAGTACTTC
.,TRBV11-3,.,TRBJ2-5,CASSLAGGETQYF,TGTGCCAGCAGCTTAGCAGGAGGAGAGACCCAGTACTTC
.,TRBV4-1,.,TRBJ1-4,CASSLITTNEKLFF,TGCGCCAGCAGCCTTATCACAACTAATGAAAAACTGTTTTTT
.,TRBV19,.,TRBJ2-1,CASSLEPPGRNNEQFF,TGTGCCAGTAGTTTAGAACCCCCCGGTCGGAACAATGAGCAGTTCTTC
TRBD1,TRBV29-1,.,TRBJ2-1,CSVGVTGVVNEQFF,TGCAGCGTAGGGGTAACAGGGGTGGTCAATGAGCAGTTCTTC
TRBD1,TRBV10-3,.,TRBJ1-1,CAIGGDRYTEAFF,TGTGCCATCGGGGGGGACAGATACACTGAAGCTTTCTTT
TRBD2,TRBV7-7,.,TRBJ2-3,CASSLQTSGTDTQYF,TGTGCTAGCAGCTTGCAGACTAGCGGCACAGATACGCAGTATTTT
TRBD2,TRBV11-2,.,TRBJ2-1,CASTMTSGRAYSSYNEQFF,TGTGCCAGCACCATGACTAGCGGGAGGGCCTACAGCTCCTACAATGAGCAGTTCTTC
TRBD1,TRBV28,.,TRBJ1-2,CASSPQGSAGGLGYTF,TGTGCCAGCAGTCCCCAGGGGTCTGCAGGGGGGTTGGGCTACACCTTC
.,TRBV7-6,.,TRBJ2-3,CASSSPPGVRADTQYF,TGTGCCAGCAGCTCACCTCCGGGAGTCCGGGCAGATACGCAGTATTTT
TRBD1,TRBV28,.,TRBJ2-6,CASSPGTGVGANVLTF,TGTGCCAGCAGTCCAGGGACAGGGGTAGGGGCCAACGTCCTGACTTTC
.,TRBV15,.,TRBJ1-5,CATSRDYVDQPQHF,TGTGCCACCAGCAGAGATTATGTGGATCAGCCCCAGCATTTT
.,TRBV5-1,once,TRBJ1-3,CASTTDGSSGNTIYF,TGCGCCAGCACCACGGACGGGAGCTCTGGAAACACCATATATTTT